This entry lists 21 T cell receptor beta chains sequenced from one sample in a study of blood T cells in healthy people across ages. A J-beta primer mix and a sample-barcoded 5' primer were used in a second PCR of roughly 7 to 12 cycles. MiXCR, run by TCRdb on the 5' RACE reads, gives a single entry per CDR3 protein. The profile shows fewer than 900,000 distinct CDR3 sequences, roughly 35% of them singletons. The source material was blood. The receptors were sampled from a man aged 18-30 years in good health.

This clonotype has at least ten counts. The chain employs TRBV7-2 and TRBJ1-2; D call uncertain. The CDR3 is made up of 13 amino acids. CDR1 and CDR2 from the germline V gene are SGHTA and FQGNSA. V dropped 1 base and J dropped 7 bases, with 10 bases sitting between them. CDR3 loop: CASSLDGFGGYTF. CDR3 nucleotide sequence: TGTGCCAGCAGCTTAGACGGGTTCGGTGGCTACACCTTC.

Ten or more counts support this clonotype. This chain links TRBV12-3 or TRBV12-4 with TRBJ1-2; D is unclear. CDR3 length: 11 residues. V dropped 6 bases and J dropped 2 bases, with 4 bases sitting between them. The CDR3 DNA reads TGTGCCAGCAGCCAAAACTATGGCTACACCTTC. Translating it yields CASSQNYGYTF.

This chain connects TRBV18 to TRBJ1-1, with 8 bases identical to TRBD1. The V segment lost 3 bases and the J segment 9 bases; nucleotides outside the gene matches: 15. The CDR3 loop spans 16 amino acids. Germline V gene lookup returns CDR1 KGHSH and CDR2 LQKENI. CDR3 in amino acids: CASSPLLQQGGIKAFF. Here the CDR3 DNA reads TGTGCCAGCTCACCGCTACTCCAACAGGGGGGGATAAAAGCTTTCTTT.

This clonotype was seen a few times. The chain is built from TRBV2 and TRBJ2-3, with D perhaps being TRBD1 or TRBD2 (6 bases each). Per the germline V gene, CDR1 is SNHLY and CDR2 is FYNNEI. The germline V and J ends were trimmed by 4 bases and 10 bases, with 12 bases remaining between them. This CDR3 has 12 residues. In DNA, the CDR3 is TGTGCCAGCAGTGCCAGGGGAGGATCGCAGTATTTT. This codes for CASSARGGSQYF.

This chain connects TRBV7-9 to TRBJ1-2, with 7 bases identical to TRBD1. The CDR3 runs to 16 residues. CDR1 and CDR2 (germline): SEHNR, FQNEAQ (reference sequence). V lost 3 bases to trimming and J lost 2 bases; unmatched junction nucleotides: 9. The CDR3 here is CASSLIGQEANYGYTF. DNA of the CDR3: TGTGCCAGCAGCTTGATCGGACAGGAGGCGAACTATGGCTACACCTTC.

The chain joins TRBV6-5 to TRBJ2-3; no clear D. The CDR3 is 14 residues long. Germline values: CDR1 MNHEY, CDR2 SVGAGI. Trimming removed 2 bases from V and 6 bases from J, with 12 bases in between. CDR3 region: CASSYMDRSDTQYF. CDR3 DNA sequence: TGTGCCAGCAGTTACATGGACCGTTCCGATACGCAGTATTTT.

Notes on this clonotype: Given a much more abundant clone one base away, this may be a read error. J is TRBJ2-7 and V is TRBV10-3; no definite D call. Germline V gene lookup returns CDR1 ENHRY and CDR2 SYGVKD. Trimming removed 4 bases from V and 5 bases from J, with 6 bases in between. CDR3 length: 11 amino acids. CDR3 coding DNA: TGTGCCATCAGTGGGGTCCACGAGCAGTACTTC. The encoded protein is CAISGVHEQYF.

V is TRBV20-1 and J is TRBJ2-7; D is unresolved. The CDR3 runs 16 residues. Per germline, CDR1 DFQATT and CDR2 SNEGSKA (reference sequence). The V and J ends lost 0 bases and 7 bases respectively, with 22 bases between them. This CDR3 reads CSARDIRTPEYNEQYF. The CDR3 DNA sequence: TGCAGTGCTAGAGACATAAGGACCCCGGAGTACAATGAGCAGTACTTC.

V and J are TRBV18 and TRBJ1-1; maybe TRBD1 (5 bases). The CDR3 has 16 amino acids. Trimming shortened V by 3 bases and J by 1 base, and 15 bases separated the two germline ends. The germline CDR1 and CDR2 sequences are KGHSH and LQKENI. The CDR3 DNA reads TGTGCCAGCTCACCGACCCCCGGGACGGCGAACACTGAAGCTTTCTTT. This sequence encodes CASSPTPGTANTEAFF.

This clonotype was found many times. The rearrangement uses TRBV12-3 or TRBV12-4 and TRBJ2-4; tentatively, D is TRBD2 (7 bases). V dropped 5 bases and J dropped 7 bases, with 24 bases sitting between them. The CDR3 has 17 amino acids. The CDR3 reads CASSPGGPQLTRNIQYF. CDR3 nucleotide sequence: TGTGCCAGCAGTCCGGGGGGCCCACAGTTAACACGGAACATTCAGTACTTC.

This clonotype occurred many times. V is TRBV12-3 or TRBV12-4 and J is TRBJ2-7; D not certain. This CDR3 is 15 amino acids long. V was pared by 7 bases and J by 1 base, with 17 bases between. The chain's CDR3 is CASTVAPGRSYEQYF. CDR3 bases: TGTGCCAGCACAGTAGCCCCAGGAAGATCCTACGAGCAGTACTTC.

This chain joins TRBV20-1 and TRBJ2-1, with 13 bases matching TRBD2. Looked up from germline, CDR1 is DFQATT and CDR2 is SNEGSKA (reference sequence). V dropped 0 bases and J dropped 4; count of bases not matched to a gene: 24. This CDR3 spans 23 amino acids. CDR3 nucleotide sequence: TGCAGTGCTAGAGATTTTAAAGGCGGATTTGGTATCGGGGGACTAGCGGGGTACAATGAGCAGTTCTTC. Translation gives CSARDFKGGFGIGGLAGYNEQFF.

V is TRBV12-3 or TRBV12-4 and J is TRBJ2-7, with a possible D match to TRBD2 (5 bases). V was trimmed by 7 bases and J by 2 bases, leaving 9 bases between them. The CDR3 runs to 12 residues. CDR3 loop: CASMDLTYEQYF. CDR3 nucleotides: TGTGCCAGCATGGACTTAACCTACGAGCAGTACTTC.

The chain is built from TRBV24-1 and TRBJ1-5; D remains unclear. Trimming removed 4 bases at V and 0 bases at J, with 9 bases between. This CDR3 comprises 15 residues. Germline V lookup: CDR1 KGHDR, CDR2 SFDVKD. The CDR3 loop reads CATSEHGSSNQPQHF. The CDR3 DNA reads TGTGCCACCAGTGAGCACGGCTCTAGCAATCAGCCCCAGCATTTT.

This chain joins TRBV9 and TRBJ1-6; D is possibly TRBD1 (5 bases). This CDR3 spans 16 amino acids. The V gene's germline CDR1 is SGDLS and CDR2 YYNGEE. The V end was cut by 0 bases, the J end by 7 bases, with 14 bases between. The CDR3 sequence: CASSVGHGTGNSPLHF. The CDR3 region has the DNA TGTGCCAGCAGCGTAGGCCACGGGACTGGGAATTCACCCCTCCACTTT.

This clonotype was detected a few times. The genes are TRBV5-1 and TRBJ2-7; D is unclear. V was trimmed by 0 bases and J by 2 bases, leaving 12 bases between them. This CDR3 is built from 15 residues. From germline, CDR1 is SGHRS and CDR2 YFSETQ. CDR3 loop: CASSLAGGRTYEQYF. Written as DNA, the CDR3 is TGCGCCAGCAGCTTGGCCGGTGGTCGGACCTACGAGCAGTACTTC.

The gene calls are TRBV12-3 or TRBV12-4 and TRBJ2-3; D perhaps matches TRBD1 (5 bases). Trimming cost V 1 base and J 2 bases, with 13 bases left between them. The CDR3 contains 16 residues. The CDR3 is CASSLDGRGDTDTQYF. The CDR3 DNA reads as TGTGCCAGCAGTTTAGACGGTAGGGGCGACACAGATACGCAGTATTTT.

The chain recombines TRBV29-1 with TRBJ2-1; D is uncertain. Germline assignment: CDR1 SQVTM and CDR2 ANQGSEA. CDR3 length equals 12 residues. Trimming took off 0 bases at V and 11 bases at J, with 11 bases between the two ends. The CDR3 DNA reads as TGCAGCGTTGAAGATCTCGGACCCCAGCAGTTCTTC. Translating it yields CSVEDLGPQQFF.

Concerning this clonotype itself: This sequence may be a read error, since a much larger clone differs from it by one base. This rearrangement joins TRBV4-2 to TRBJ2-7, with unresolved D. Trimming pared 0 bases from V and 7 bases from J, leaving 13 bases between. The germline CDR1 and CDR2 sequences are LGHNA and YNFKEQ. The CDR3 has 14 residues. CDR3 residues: CASSQDRSYNEQYF. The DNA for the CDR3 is TGTGCCAGCAGCCAAGATCGCAGCTACAATGAGCAGTACTTC.

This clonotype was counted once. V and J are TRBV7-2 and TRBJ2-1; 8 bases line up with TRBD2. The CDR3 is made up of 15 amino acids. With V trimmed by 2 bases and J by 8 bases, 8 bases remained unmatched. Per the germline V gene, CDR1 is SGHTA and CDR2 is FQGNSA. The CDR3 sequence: CASSLSMAGGHEQFF. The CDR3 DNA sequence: TGTGCCAGCAGCTTAAGCATGGCGGGAGGCCATGAGCAGTTCTTC.

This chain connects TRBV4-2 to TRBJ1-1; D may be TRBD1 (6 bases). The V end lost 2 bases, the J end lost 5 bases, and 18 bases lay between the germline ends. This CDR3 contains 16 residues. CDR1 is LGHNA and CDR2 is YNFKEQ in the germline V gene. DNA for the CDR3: TGTGCCAGCAGCCAACTTAAGGGGGGCGCGAATACTGAAGCTTTCTTT. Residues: CASSQLKGGANTEAFF.